A single sample gave rise to the 5 T cell receptor beta chains below, sequenced in a study of shared clonotypes between healthy human individuals. Using immunoSEQ multiplex PCR, the repertoire was profiled, and TCRdb retains in-frame clones only, with some absent. Of around 500,000 clones listed, around 73% were seen once; the top ten hold 12%. The sample taken for sequencing was PBMCs. These receptors all come from a woman aged 40-49 years in good health. Some clones in this sample may be carry-over from other donors' samples.

With regard to this clone: This may come from a read error, since a much larger clone is one base off. V and J are TRBV13 and TRBJ2-7; D remains ambiguous. There are 12 residues in the CDR3. In germline, CDR1 is PRHDT, CDR2 FYEKMQ (reference sequence). The CDR3 protein is CASTPQVGERYF. For the CDR3, the DNA is TGTGCCAGCACTCCTCAGGTGGGCGAGCGGTACTTC. Based on the CDR3 plus reference TRBV13 and TRBJ2-7, the full variable domain is AAGVIQSPRHLIKEKRETATLKCYPIPRHDTVYWYQQGPGQDPQFLISFYEKMQSDKGSIPDRFSAQQFSDYHSELNMSSLELGDSALYFCASTPQVGERYFGPGTRLTVT.

V is TRBV9 and J is TRBJ2-1, with D tentatively TRBD2 (6 bases). Germline-derived CDR1 and CDR2 are SGDLS and YYNGEE. V was pared by 4 bases and J by 5 bases, with 19 bases between. The CDR3 runs 16 residues. CDR3: CASSPGAGGVNNEQFF. DNA of the CDR3: TGTGCCAGCAGCCCCGGAGCGGGCGGAGTAAACAATGAGCAGTTCTTC.

The J gene is TRBJ1-1, the V gene TRBV30; D gene ambiguous. CDR3 size: 15 residues. Germline V gives CDR1 GTSNPN, CDR2 SVGIG (reference sequence). Trimming took off 3 bases at V and 0 bases at J, with 14 bases between the two ends. The CDR3, as DNA: TGTGCCTGGAGAACAGTCTCATATATGAACACTGAAGCTTTCTTT. Translating it yields CAWRTVSYMNTEAFF. The full variable domain, with the rest looked up from reference TRBV30 and TRBJ1-1, is SQTIHQWPATLVQPVGSPLSLECTVEGTSNPNLYWYRQAAGRGLQLLFYSVGIGQISSEVPQNLSASRPQDRQFILSSKKLLLSDSGFYLCAWRTVSYMNTEAFFGQGTRLTVV.

The J gene is TRBJ1-2, the V gene TRBV28, with D unresolved. V lost 6 bases to trimming and J lost 2 bases, with 13 bases between them. The CDR3 has 14 amino acids. The germline gives CDR1 MDHEN, CDR2 SYDVKM. The CDR3 sequence is CASRPPATNYGYTF. The CDR3 coding sequence is TGTGCCAGCAGACCTCCAGCTACGAACTATGGCTACACCTTC.

This chain uses TRBV18 with TRBJ2-2; D is possibly TRBD1 or TRBD2 (5 bases each). This CDR3 has 15 residues. Germline lookup yields CDR1 KGHSH and CDR2 LQKENI. The germline V and J ends were trimmed by 5 bases and 1 base, with 11 bases remaining between them. CDR3 in amino acids: CASSSGTENTGELFF. CDR3 coding DNA: TGTGCCAGCTCATCGGGGACGGAGAACACCGGGGAGCTGTTTTTT.